The 12 T cell receptor beta chains below come from one sample, sequenced in a study of blood T cells in healthy people across ages. It was with a sample-barcoded 5' primer and a J-beta primer mix that a second PCR of about 7 to 12 cycles was run. TCRdb called the 5' RACE reads again in MiXCR, with one record for every CDR3 protein. The sample contains about 1.8 million distinct CDR3 sequences, approximately 50% of which appear only once. What was sequenced was blood. The source of these receptors is a woman aged 40 to 50 in good health.

Only a few counts were recorded for this clonotype. The junction shows a germline mismatch at one end, possibly a read error. This chain connects TRBV7-8 to TRBJ2-7; 7 nucleotides match TRBD2. There are 14 residues in the CDR3. Germline V CDR1 and CDR2: SGHVS, FQNEAQ. CDR3 bases: TGTGCCAGCAGCTTATTCCTACTAGCGCTCGAGCAGTATTTC. It codes for CASSLFLLALEQYF.

This sequence joins TRBV2 and TRBJ1-2, with TRBD1 as a possible D gene (5 bases). This CDR3 contains 13 residues. CDR1 and CDR2 from the germline V gene are SNHLY and FYNNEI. Trimming cost V 7 bases and J 6 bases, with 15 bases left between them. The CDR3 DNA reads as TGTGCCAGCACCCTAGGGAGGGACGATGGCTACACCTTC. Its translation is CASTLGRDDGYTF. Looking up the rest from reference TRBV2 and TRBJ1-2 gives the full variable domain: EPEVTQTPSHQVTQMGQEVILRCVPISNHLYFYWYRQILGQKVEFLVSFYNNEISEKSEIFDDQFSVERPDGSNFTLKIRSTKLEDSAMYFCASTLGRDDGYTFGSGTRLTVV.

The J gene is TRBJ1-2, the V gene TRBV5-5, with 8 bases that match TRBD1. The junction had 13 bases not matched to a gene; V was cut back by 4 bases and J by 8 bases. This CDR3 region has 15 residues. The germline CDR1 and CDR2 sequences are SGHKS and YYEKEE (reference sequence). This chain's CDR3 is CASSHLGQELRGYTF. CDR3 bases: TGTGCCAGCAGCCATTTGGGACAGGAATTACGGGGCTACACCTTC.

The chain recombines TRBV4-2 with TRBJ1-5, with D maybe TRBD1 (6 bases). Germline V CDR1 and CDR2: LGHNA, YNFKEQ. The germline V and J ends were trimmed by 2 bases and 0 bases, with 11 bases remaining between them. The CDR3 totals 16 residues. CDR3 sequence: CASSQTGAYSNQPQHF. CDR3 nucleotides: TGTGCCAGCAGCCAAACGGGGGCTTATAGCAATCAGCCCCAGCATTTT.

V gene TRBV27 combines with J gene TRBJ2-5; the match to TRBD2 covers 11 bases. J lost 5 bases, V lost 7 bases, and 9 bases had no gene match. Germline V gene sequence: CDR1 MNHEY, CDR2 SMNVEV (reference sequence). The length of the CDR3 is 15 residues. The CDR3 region is CASTATSGGPETQYF. The CDR3 DNA follows: TGTGCCAGCACCGCTACTAGCGGGGGTCCGGAGACCCAGTACTTC.

This clonotype was detected a few times. V and J are TRBV7-2 and TRBJ2-7, with TRBD1 matching 10 bases. The CDR3 has 14 residues. Germline loops: CDR1 SGHTA, CDR2 FQGNSA. The trim removed 5 bases at V and 5 bases at J, leaving 6 bases unmatched. In nucleotides, the CDR3 is TGTGCCAGCAGCCGACAGGGGGCGATCGACGAGCAGTACTTC. It is translated as CASSRQGAIDEQYF.

This chain links TRBV20-1 with TRBJ2-7; 8 bases align to TRBD1. CDR1 and CDR2 from the germline V gene are DFQATT and SNEGSKA (reference sequence). The length of the CDR3 is 16 residues. Losses at the gene ends were 1 base for V and 1 base for J; bases not matched to a gene: 9. CDR3 DNA sequence: TGCAGTGCTAGAGGTTTAGGGGACAGGAGTTCCTACGAGCAGTACTTC. This sequence encodes CSARGLGDRSSYEQYF.

The V gene is TRBV4-3, the J gene TRBJ1-5; tentatively, D is TRBD1 (5 bases). The CDR3 spans 15 residues. The germline V gene encodes CDR1 LGHNA and CDR2 YSLEER. V lost 1 base and J lost 3, with 10 bases in between. CDR3 DNA: TGCGCCAGCAGCCAAGGGGCAGGGCTCAATCAGCCCCAGCATTTT. It is translated as CASSQGAGLNQPQHF.

The chain employs TRBV6-6 and TRBJ1-5; perhaps TRBD1 as D (5 bases). The V and J ends lost 5 bases and 4 bases respectively, with 15 bases between them. Germline lookup yields CDR1 MNHNY and CDR2 SVGAGI (reference sequence). This CDR3 comprises 15 residues. DNA for the CDR3: TGTGCCAGCAGTCACGACAGTTATGGGAATCAGCCCCAGCATTTT. Translation gives CASSHDSYGNQPQHF.

This clonotype was observed a handful of times. The V gene is TRBV24-1, the J gene TRBJ1-2; D unclear. The CDR3 sequence is 14 residues long. V lost 3 bases and J 1 base, leaving 8 bases between the germline ends. CDR1 is KGHDR and CDR2 is SFDVKD in the germline V gene. CDR3 amino acids: CATSDLQFNYGYTF. For the CDR3, the DNA is TGTGCCACCAGTGATCTTCAGTTTAACTATGGCTACACCTTC.

The genes are TRBV20-1 and TRBJ2-5; D remains unclear. Trimming pared 1 base from V and 1 base from J, leaving 7 bases between. The CDR3 runs 13 residues. In germline, CDR1 is DFQATT, CDR2 SNEGSKA (reference sequence). The CDR3 is CSARVGFQETQYF. CDR3 bases: TGCAGTGCTAGAGTTGGGTTCCAAGAGACCCAGTACTTC.

The genes are TRBV27 and TRBJ2-2; 8 bases fit TRBD1. V gave up 3 bases and J gave up 1 base; unmatched junction bases: 4. This CDR3 is 16 amino acids long. From germline, CDR1 is MNHEY and CDR2 SMNVEV (reference sequence). The CDR3 DNA follows: TGTGCCAGCAGTTTCCAGGGGGCGCTGAACACCGGGGAGCTGTTTTTT. The encoded protein is CASSFQGALNTGELFF.